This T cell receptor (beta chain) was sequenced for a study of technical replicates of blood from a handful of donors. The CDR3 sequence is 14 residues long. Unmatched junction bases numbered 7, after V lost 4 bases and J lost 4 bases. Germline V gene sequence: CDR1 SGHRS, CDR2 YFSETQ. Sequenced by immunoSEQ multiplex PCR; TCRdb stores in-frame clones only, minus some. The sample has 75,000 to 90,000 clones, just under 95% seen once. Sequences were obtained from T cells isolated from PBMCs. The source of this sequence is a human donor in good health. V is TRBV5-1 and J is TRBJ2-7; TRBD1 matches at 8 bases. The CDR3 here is CASSTGTGGYEQYF. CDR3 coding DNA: TGCGCCAGCAGCACCGGGACAGGTGGATACGAGCAGTACTTC.